This record concerns one T cell receptor (beta chain) sequence. As handled by the study authors: Amplification of reference gene primers provided the estimated nucleated cell counts. Sequencing used immunoSEQ multiplex PCR; TCRdb keeps in-frame clones, though not all of them. That table is the source of V, J and clone size, and D and trimming were worked out from the DNA. Of approximately 290,000 clones listed, roughly 89% were seen once; the top ten hold around 0.84%. These data are taken from a study of blood T cell repertoires in COVID-19. About the research overall: The United States, Italy and Spain were the sources of the acute and convalescent COVID-19 samples. PBMCs, B-cell-depleted T cells, or T cells were the source of the cDNA or gDNA that made up the material.

Looked up from germline, CDR1 is SGHAT and CDR2 is FQNNGV. The CDR3 runs 15 residues. Between the trimmed V and J ends, which lost 4 bases and 5 bases, there was a span of 17 bases. The sample was peripheral blood. The rearrangement links TRBV11-2 to TRBJ1-2, with TRBD1 as a possible D gene (6 bases). This sequence was found in a man aged 25 to 40 with acute or convalescent COVID-19. The CDR3 sequence: CASSSLGEGTYGYTF. CDR3 nucleotide sequence: TGTGCCAGCAGCTCCTTAGGGGAGGGGACATATGGCTACACCTTC.